This T cell receptor beta chain stems from a study of blood T cell repertoires in COVID-19. This CDR3 has 14 residues. Trimming removed 0 bases from V and 9 bases from J; junction bases left unmatched: 5. CDR1 is SGHNT and CDR2 is YYREEE in the germline V gene (reference sequence). Assay used: immunoSEQ multiplex PCR; TCRdb lists only in-frame clones, some missing. Here the sample spans roughly 410,000 clones, around nine tenths being singletons. Sequencing used peripheral blood. The TCR was taken from a woman aged 40 to 55 with COVID-19, enrolled during active disease. The chain links TRBV5-4 to TRBJ2-5; 10 nucleotides align to TRBD2. The CDR3 nucleotides are TGTGCCAGCAGCTTGGGGCTAGCGGGGGAGGCCCAGTACTTC. Its translation is CASSLGLAGEAQYF.